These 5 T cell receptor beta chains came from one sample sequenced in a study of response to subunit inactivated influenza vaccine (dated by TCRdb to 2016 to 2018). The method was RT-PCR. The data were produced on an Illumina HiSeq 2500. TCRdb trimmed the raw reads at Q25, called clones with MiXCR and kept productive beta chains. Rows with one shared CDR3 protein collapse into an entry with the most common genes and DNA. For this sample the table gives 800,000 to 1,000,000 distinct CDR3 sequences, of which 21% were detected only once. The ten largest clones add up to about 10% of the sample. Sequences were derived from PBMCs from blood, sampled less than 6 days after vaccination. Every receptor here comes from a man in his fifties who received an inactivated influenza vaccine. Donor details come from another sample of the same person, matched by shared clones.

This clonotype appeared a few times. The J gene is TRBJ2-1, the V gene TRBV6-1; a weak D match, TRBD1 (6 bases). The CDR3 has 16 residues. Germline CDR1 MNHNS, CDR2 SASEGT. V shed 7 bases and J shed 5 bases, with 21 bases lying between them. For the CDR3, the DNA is TGTGCCAGCACCCGGGACATCCCCCCGCATAACAATGAGCAGTTCTTC. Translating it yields CASTRDIPPHNNEQFF.

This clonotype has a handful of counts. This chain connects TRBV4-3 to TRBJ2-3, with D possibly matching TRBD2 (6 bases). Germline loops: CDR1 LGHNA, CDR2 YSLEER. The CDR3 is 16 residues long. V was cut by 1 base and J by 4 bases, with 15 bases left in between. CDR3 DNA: TGCGCCAGCAGCCAAGCTGAGCGGGTGACATCAGATACGCAGTATTTT. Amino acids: CASSQAERVTSDTQYF.

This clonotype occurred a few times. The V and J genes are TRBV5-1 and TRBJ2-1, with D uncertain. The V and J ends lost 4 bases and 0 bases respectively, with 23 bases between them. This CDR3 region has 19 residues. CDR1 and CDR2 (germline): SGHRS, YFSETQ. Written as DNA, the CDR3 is TGCGCCAGCAGCGATCCCCGCTCCGAGATACAGAGCTCCTACAATGAGCAGTTCTTC. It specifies CASSDPRSEIQSSYNEQFF. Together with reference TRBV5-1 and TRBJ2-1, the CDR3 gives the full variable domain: KAGVTQTPRYLIKTRGQQVTLSCSPISGHRSVSWYQQTPGQGLQFLFEYFSETQRNKGNFPGRFSGRQFSNSRSEMNVSTLELGDSALYLCASSDPRSEIQSSYNEQFFGPGTRLTVL.

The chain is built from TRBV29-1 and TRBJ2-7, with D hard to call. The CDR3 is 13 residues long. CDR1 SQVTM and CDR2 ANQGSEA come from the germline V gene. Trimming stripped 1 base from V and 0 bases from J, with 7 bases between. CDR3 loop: CSVEVSSSYEQYF. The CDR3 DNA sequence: TGCAGCGTTGAAGTTTCCAGCTCCTACGAGCAGTACTTC.

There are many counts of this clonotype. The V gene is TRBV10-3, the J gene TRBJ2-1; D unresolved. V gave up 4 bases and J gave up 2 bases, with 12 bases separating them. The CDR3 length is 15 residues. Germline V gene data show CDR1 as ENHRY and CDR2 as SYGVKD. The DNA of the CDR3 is TGTGCCATCAGTGTTTGGGGTGAAACCTACAATGAGCAGTTCTTC. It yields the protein CAISVWGETYNEQFF.